These T cell receptor beta chains were read from a single sample in a study of Graves' ophthalmopathy and Graves' hyperthyroidism. TCRdb ran MiXCR on the multiplex PCR reads and lists one entry per CDR3 protein. The sample carries some 380,000 distinct CDR3 sequences, 15% recorded once. The sequenced sample consisted of peripheral blood. The source of these receptors is a woman younger than 35 with stable Graves' hyperthyroidism. CDR3s include the opening cysteine and the closing phenylalanine or tryptophan. The order of the fields is D gene, clone size, J gene, V gene, CDR3 protein, CDR3 DNA. The D gene is left open where the match is weak. The listing skips clone size in some rows; elsewhere it reads once, few, many or a size class.

.	few	TRBJ2-5	TRBV5-5	CATTLNRVWETQYF	TGTGCCACTACGCTGAACAGGGTTTGGGAGACCCAGTACTTC
.	many	TRBJ1-2	TRBV18	CASSPREDNYGYTF	TGTGCCAGCTCGCCCCGGGAGGACAACTATGGCTACACCTTC
.	many	TRBJ2-7	TRBV20-1	CSAPKRYEQYF	TGCAGTGCCCCCAAGCGGTACGAGCAGTACTTC
TRBD1	.	TRBJ2-5	TRBV7-7	CASSLTGGYGETQYF	TGTGCTAGCAGCTTGACAGGGGGCTATGGGGAGACCCAGTACTTC
.	.	TRBJ2-5	TRBV2	CASSEWDQETQYF	TGTGCCAGCAGTGAATGGGACCAAGAGACCCAGTACTTC
.	.	TRBJ1-2	TRBV12-3/TRBV12-4	CASSPRDRDGYTF	TGTGCCAGCAGTCCCCGGGACCGGGACGGCTACACCTTC
TRBD1	many	TRBJ1-2	TRBV6-5	CASSWDRVSYGYTF	TGTGCCAGCAGTTGGGACAGGGTTTCCTATGGCTACACCTTC
TRBD2	.	TRBJ2-7	TRBV6-2/TRBV6-3	CASRPPGLGGYEQYF	TGTGCCAGCAGGCCTCCGGGACTAGGCGGATACGAGCAGTACTTC
.	.	TRBJ2-2	TRBV12-3/TRBV12-4	CASSLTLGLYTGELFF	TGTGCCAGCAGTTTAACCCTCGGTCTTTACACCGGGGAGCTGTTTTTT
.	many	TRBJ1-1	TRBV27	CASSLSGTGASTEAFF	TGTGCCAGCAGTTTGTCCGGGACCGGGGCTTCGACTGAAGCTTTCTTT
TRBD1	many	TRBJ1-1	TRBV12-5	CASGSATGGAEEAFF	TGTGCTAGTGGTTCAGCGACAGGGGGCGCCGAGGAAGCTTTCTTT
.	.	TRBJ2-7	TRBV4-1	CASSQDWATSSYEQYF	TGCGCCAGCAGCCAAGATTGGGCCACTTCCTCCTACGAGCAGTACTTC
TRBD1	.	TRBJ2-5	TRBV20-1	CSARGRTGGEETQYF	TGCAGTGCTAGGGGCCGGACAGGGGGCGAAGAGACCCAGTACTTC
TRBD1	.	TRBJ2-7	TRBV11-1	CASSLFPGTVSSYEQYF	TGTGCCAGCAGCTTATTTCCCGGGACAGTAAGCTCCTACGAGCAGTACTTC
TRBD1	.	TRBJ1-1	TRBV12-3/TRBV12-4	CASNQGQGDTEAFF	TGTGCCAGCAACCAGGGACAGGGGGACACTGAAGCTTTCTTT
.	many	TRBJ1-2	TRBV19	CASSRLDRSNYGYTF	TGTGCCAGTAGTAGATTAGACAGGTCTAACTATGGCTACACCTTC
.	many	TRBJ1-1	TRBV20-1	CSASPGNTEAFF	TGCAGTGCTAGTCCGGGTAACACTGAAGCTTTCTTT
.	many	TRBJ1-1	TRBV25-1	CASRGGGAGGTEAFF	TGTGCCAGCAGGGGGGGTGGGGCAGGAGGCACTGAAGCTTTCTTT
TRBD1	.	TRBJ1-1	TRBV7-8	CASSSGDRVAEAFF	TGTGCCAGCAGCAGTGGGGACAGGGTCGCTGAAGCTTTCTTT
.	many	TRBJ1-1	TRBV15	CATTQDRNTEAFF	TGTGCCACCACTCAGGACAGGAACACTGAAGCTTTCTTT
.	.	TRBJ2-7	TRBV12-5	CASGLGQAYDQYF	TGTGCTAGTGGTTTGGGACAAGCCTACGATCAGTACTTC
.	.	TRBJ1-2	TRBV6-2/TRBV6-3	CASRESMGVYATGGYTF	TGTGCCAGCCGGGAGTCGATGGGCGTCTATGCTACGGGAGGCTACACCTTC
TRBD1	many	TRBJ1-2	TRBV20-1	CSARPPSGTGGIYGYTF	TGCAGTGCTAGACCACCGTCCGGGACAGGGGGAATATATGGCTACACCTTC